Reported below is one T cell receptor beta chain. The antigen is not known. Sequenced by immunoSEQ multiplex PCR; TCRdb stores in-frame clones only, minus some. The sample has about 2.3 million clones, approximately 95% seen once. Donors were healthy HIV-negative adults without recent acute infections or vaccinations. These data are taken from a study of shared clonotypes between healthy human individuals. Study summary: A couple of women and a few men aged 18 to 49 served as donors.

The CDR3 has 14 amino acids. The V end was cut by 4 bases, the J end by 2 bases, with 12 bases between. Germline lookup yields CDR1 SGHTA and CDR2 FQGTGA. Study findings and constraints: Larger estimated richness was generally seen in naive subsets than in memory subsets.

The source is a man aged 18 to 35 in good health. Some clones in this sample may be carry-over from other donors' samples. Sequencing was performed on naive CD4+ T cells from PBMCs. Subset here: CD45RA+ positively selected. The chain carries TRBV7-3 and TRBJ2-7, with D uncertain. The CDR3 region is CASSSGGGPYEQYF. The DNA for the CDR3 is TGTGCCAGCAGCTCCGGTGGCGGCCCCTACGAGCAGTACTTC.